This T cell receptor beta chain emerged from a study of cytomegalovirus exposure and HLA in healthy donors. The study's findings and limits: What a later analysis showed was that several of the most significant clusters appeared linked to common viral pathogens. The authors enumerated 150 to 200 TCR beta chains as linked to cytomegalovirus. When a later analysis compared HLA-associated TCR beta chains with equally common others, the HLA-associated chains turned out to be more clonally expanded and to have lower generation probabilities.

Both 60 Vbeta primers and 13 Jbeta primers went into the PCR. Here immunoSEQ multiplex PCR was the method, and the copy in TCRdb shows in-frame clones only, minus some. The data contain approximately 140,000 clones, 77% of them singletons. V lost 5 bases to trimming and J lost 0 bases; unmatched junction nucleotides: 5. Germline loops: CDR1 SGDLS, CDR2 YYNGEE. The CDR3 runs 15 residues. Of note for this clone: What it binds is unknown.

The source material was PBMCs. J is TRBJ2-1 and V is TRBV9; 7 bases fit TRBD2. This clonotype originated in a female donor in good health and CMV-seronegative. CDR3 in amino acids: CASRGGDSSYNEQFF. The CDR3 region has the DNA TGTGCCAGCAGGGGGGGGGACTCCTCCTACAATGAGCAGTTCTTC.